One TCR beta chain is described in this entry. Its antigen is undetermined. This record comes from a study of OX40 agonist ivuxolimab in advanced cancers. Whole-study context: Therapy given before enrollment (anti-PD-1, anti-PD-L1 or anti-CTLA-4) was allowed, and around 41% had some.

Some clones are missing from TCRdb's copy, which holds only in-frame ones; the method was immunoSEQ multiplex PCR. Of under 65,000 clones in the sample, around 91% were seen once. Study outcomes and limitations: Expanded clones were, on average, more numerous among CD8+ T cells than CD4+.

This sequence originates from an adult with an advanced solid tumor such as melanoma, head and neck, liver or kidney cancer. Sample: CD4+ or CD8+ T cells sorted from blood, taken in a trial of the OX40 agonist ivuxolimab.

CDR3 residues: CASSQGPDGGGFSYNEQFF. CDR3 coding DNA: TGTGCCAGCAGCCAAGGTCCGGATGGCGGGGGGTTCTCCTACAATGAGCAGTTCTTC. The J gene is TRBJ2-1, the V gene TRBV4-2; 8 nucleotides line up with TRBD2. The CDR3 consists of 19 residues. V lost 1 base to trimming and J lost 0 bases; unmatched junction nucleotides: 11. From germline, CDR1 is LGHNA and CDR2 YNFKEQ.